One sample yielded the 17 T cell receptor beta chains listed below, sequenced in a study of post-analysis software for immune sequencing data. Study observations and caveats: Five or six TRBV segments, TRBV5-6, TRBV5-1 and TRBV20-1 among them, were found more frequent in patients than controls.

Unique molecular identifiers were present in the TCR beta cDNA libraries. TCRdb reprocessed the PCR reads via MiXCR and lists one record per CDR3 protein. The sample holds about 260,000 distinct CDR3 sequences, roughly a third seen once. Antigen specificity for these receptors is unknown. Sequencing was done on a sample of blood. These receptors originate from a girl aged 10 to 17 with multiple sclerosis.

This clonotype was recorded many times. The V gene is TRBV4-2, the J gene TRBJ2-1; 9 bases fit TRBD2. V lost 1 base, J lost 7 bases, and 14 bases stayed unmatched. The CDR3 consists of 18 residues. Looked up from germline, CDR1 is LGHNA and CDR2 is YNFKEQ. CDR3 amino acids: CASSQVGRGLAGPNEQFF. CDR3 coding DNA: TGTGCCAGCAGCCAAGTTGGTCGCGGGCTAGCGGGGCCAAATGAGCAGTTCTTC.

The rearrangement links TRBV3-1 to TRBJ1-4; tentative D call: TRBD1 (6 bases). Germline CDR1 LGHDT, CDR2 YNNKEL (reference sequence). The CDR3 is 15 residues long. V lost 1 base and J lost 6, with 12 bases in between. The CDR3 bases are TGTGCCAGCAGCCAAGGTCCCAGGGGCCATGAAAAACTGTTTTTT. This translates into CASSQGPRGHEKLFF.

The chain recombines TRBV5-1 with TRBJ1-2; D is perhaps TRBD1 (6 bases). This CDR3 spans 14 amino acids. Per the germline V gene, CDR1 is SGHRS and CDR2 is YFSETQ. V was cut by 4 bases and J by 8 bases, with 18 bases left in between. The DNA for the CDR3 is TGCGCCAGCAGCCCCGGTGGGGGCACGGGAGGCTACACCTTC. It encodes CASSPGGGTGGYTF.

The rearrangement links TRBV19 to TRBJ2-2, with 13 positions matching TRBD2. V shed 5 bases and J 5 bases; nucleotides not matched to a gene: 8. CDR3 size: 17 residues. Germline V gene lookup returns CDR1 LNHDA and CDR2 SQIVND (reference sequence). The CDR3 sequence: CASSPWTSGRRTGELFF. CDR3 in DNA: TGTGCCAGTAGTCCCTGGACTAGCGGGAGACGTACCGGGGAGCTGTTTTTT.

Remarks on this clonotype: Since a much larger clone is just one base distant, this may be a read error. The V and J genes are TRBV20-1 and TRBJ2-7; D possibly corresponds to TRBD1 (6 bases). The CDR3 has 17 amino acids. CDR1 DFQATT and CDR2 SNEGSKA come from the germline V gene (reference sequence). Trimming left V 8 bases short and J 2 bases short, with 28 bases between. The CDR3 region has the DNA TGCAGTTCTAACCCCTCTAGGACAGTGAGACCTCCCTACGAGCAGTACTTC. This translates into CSSNPSRTVRPPYEQYF.

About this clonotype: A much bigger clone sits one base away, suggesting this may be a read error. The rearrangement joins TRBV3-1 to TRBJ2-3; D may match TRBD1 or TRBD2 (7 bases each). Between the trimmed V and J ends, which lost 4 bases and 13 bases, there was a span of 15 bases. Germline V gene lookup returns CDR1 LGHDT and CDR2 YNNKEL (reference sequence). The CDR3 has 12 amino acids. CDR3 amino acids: CASSLAGDSEYF. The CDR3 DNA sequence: TGTGCCAGCAGCCTCGCGGGGGACAGCGAGTATTTT.

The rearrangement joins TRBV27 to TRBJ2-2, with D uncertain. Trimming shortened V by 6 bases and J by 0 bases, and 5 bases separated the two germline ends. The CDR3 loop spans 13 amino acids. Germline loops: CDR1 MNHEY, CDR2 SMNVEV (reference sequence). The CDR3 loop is CASSPPNTGELFF. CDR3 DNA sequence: TGTGCCAGCAGCCCTCCGAACACCGGGGAGCTGTTTTTT.

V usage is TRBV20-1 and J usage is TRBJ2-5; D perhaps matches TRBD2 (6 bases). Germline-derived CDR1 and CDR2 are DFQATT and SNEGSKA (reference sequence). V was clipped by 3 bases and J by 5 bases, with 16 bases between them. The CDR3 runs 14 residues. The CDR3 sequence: CSARRGGSGETQYF. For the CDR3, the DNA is TGCAGTGCTAGGAGGGGAGGAAGTGGGGAGACCCAGTACTTC.

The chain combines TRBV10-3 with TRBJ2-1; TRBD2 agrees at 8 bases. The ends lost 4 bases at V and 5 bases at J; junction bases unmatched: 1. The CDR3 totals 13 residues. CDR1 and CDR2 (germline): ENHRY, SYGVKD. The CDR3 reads CAISAGLDNEQFF. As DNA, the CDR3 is TGTGCCATCAGTGCGGGACTAGACAATGAGCAGTTCTTC.

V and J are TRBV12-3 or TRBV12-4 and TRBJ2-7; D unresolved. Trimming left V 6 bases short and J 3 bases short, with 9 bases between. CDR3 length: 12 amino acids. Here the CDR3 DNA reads TGTGCCAGCAGATCAGGAAACTACGAGCAGTACTTC. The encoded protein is CASRSGNYEQYF.

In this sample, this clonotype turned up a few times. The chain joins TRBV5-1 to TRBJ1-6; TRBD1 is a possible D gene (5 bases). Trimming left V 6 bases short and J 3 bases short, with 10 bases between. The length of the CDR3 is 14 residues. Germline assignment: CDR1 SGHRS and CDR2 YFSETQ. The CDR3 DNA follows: TGCGCCAGCAACTCGGGGGGCTATAATTCACCCCTCCACTTT. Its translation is CASNSGGYNSPLHF.

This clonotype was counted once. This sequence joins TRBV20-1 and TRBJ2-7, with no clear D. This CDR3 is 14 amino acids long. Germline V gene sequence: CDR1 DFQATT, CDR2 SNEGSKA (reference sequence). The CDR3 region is CSAGDNANSYEQYF. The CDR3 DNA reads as TGCAGCGCTGGAGATAACGCGAACTCCTACGAGCAGTACTTC.

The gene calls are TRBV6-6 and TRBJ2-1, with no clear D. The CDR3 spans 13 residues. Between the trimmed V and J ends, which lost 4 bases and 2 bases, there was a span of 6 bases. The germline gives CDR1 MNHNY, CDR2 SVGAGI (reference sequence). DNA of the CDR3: TGTGCCAGCAGTTCGGCCGCCTACAATGAGCAGTTCTTC. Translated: CASSSAAYNEQFF.

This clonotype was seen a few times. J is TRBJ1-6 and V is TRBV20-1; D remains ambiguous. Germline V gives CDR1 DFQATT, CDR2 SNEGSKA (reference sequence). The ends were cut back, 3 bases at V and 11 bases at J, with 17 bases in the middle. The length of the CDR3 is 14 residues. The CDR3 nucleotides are TGCAGTGCTAGCGGGTTCCCCGGTCCGACACCCCTCCACTTT. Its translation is CSASGFPGPTPLHF.

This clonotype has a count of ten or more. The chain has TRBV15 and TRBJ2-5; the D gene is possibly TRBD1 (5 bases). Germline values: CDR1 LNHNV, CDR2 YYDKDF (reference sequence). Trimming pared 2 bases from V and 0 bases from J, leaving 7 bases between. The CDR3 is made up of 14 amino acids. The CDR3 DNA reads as TGTGCCACCAGCAGAAGGACACACCAAGAGACCCAGTACTTC. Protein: CATSRRTHQETQYF. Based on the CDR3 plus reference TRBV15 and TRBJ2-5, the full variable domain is DAMVIQNPRYQVTQFGKPVTLSCSQTLNHNVMYWYQQKSSQAPKLLFHYYDKDFNNEADTPDNFQSRRPNTSFCFLDIRSPGLGDTAMYLCATSRRTHQETQYFGPGTRLLVL.

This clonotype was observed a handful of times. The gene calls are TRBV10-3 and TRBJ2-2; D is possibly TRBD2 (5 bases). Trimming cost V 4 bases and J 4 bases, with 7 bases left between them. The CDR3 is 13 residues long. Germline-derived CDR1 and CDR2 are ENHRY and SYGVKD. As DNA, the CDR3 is TGTGCCATCAGTGGGGAGACCACCGGGGAGCTGTTTTTT. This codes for CAISGETTGELFF.

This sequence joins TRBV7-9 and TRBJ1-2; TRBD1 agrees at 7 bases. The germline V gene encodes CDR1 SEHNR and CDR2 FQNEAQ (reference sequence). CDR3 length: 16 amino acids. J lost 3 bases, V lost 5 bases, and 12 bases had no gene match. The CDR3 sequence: CASSPDGQVLYYGYTF. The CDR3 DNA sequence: TGTGCCAGCAGCCCCGACGGACAGGTCCTTTACTATGGCTACACCTTC. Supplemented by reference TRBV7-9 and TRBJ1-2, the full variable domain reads DTGVSQNPRHKITKRGQNVTFRCDPISEHNRLYWYRQTLGQGPEFLTYFQNEAQLEKSRLLSDRFSAERPKGSFSTLEIQRTEQGDSAMYLCASSPDGQVLYYGYTFGSGTRLTVV.